This T cell receptor beta chain was recovered during a study of monozygotic twins with inflammatory bowel disease. The study's findings and limits: Twins with IBD were found to have lower TCRbeta diversity (inverse Simpson) than healthy co-twins.

Turning to this clonotype: Its antigen is undetermined.

UMIs bearing a 6-nucleotide sample barcode were added through template switching. Both the TCRalpha cDNA and the TCRbeta cDNA were taken through two nested PCRs, lasting approximately 16 and 9 cycles. TCRdb reprocessed the 5' RACE reads, keeping one entry per CDR3 protein, no DNA. The table lists under 200,000 distinct CDR3 sequences. Germline assignment: CDR1 SGHDT and CDR2 YYEEEE. The CDR3 totals 15 residues. The TCR originated in a human donor with ulcerative colitis or Crohn's disease, or a healthy co-twin of an affected twin (not recorded which). The source material was blood. The gene calls are TRBV5-6 and TRBJ1-5. The CDR3: CASSWGRDSNQPQHF.